This passage covers 21 T cell receptor beta chains from one sample sequenced in a study of CD8 T cells in Susac syndrome (dated by TCRdb to the late 2010s). The protocol used for the library was the immunoSEQ multiplex PCR assay. RNA was extracted using the RNeasy kit, and roughly 0.45 to 1 ug of the RNA was reverse transcribed with random hexamers. TCRdb itself trimmed the public reads at Q25 with fastp, ran MiXCR and retained productive beta chains. Merged by CDR3 protein, the rows form single entries marked with the most common genes and DNA. This sample is represented by about 210,000 distinct CDR3 sequences; 95% of them were singletons. Of the sample, 0.095% is held by the ten largest clones. The sequencing sample was made of CD4+ T cells from PBMCs. The receptor source for this set is a human donor with multiple sclerosis.

The CDR3, as DNA: TGTGCCAGCAGTTTATCGGGAGGGAACACTGAAGCTTTCTTT. Protein sequence: CASSLSGGNTEAFF. V usage is TRBV27 and J usage is TRBJ1-1; no clear D. Per germline, CDR1 MNHEY and CDR2 SMNVEV (reference sequence). There are 14 residues in the CDR3. The V end was cut by 0 bases, the J end by 1 base, with 6 bases between.

This chain joins TRBV27 and TRBJ2-1, with D unresolved. V was shortened by 0 bases and J by 3 bases, with 12 bases between the two germline ends. The V gene's germline CDR1 is MNHEY and CDR2 SMNVEV (reference sequence). This CDR3 is built from 16 residues. CDR3 nucleotide sequence: TGTGCCAGCAGTTTATCCTTCAATTCAGGCTACAATGAGCAGTTCTTC. This codes for CASSLSFNSGYNEQFF.

This clonotype was detected once. The chain joins TRBV29-1 to TRBJ2-3; TRBD1 agrees at 7 bases. This CDR3 contains 13 residues. CDR1 SQVTM and CDR2 ANQGSEA come from the germline V gene. Trimming at V came to 7 bases and at J to 0 bases, leaving 4 bases not matched to a gene. Written as DNA, the CDR3 is TGCAGCGCCTTGACAGGGAGCACAGATACGCAGTATTTT. It codes for CSALTGSTDTQYF.

The CDR3 bases are TGTGCCAGCAGCTTGGGACTAGCGGGAGTTGGTACCCCAATCAAGGAGCAGTTCTTC. The encoded protein is CASSLGLAGVGTPIKEQFF. The gene calls are TRBV7-9 and TRBJ2-1, with 14 bases fitting TRBD2. Looked up from germline, CDR1 is SEHNR and CDR2 is FQNEAQ (reference sequence). The CDR3 spans 19 residues. The V segment lost 3 bases and the J segment 10 bases; nucleotides outside the gene matches: 17.

This clonotype was detected only a few times. The chain couples TRBV3-1 to TRBJ2-5; D not certain. The CDR3 runs 12 residues. Trimming removed 0 bases at V and 3 bases at J, with 2 bases between. The germline V gene encodes CDR1 LGHDT and CDR2 YNNKEL (reference sequence). Here the CDR3 reads CASSQEEETQYF. CDR3 coding DNA: TGTGCCAGCAGCCAAGAGGAAGAGACCCAGTACTTC.

The chain combines TRBV4-2 with TRBJ1-5; no firm D call. Between the trimmed V and J ends, which lost 8 bases and 1 base, there was a span of 12 bases. Germline lookup yields CDR1 LGHNA and CDR2 YNFKEQ. The CDR3 length is 14 residues. CDR3 DNA: TGTGCCAGCGGCGTACTGGACAGCAATCAGCCCCAGCATTTT. Its protein product is CASGVLDSNQPQHF.

This clonotype has a single count. In DNA form, the CDR3 reads TGTGCCAGCACTACGACAGGGATCACTGAAGCTTTCTTT. Translated: CASTTTGITEAFF. This chain joins TRBV12-3 or TRBV12-4 and TRBJ1-1; 7 positions match TRBD1. Trimming cost V 7 bases and J 4 bases; bases outside gene matches: 6. CDR3 length: 13 residues.

The CDR3 bases are TGTGCCAGCACCCCGGACACTGAAGCTTTCTTT. It translates to CASTPDTEAFF. This chain connects TRBV2 to TRBJ1-1; D remains unclear. CDR3 length: 11 residues. V was pared by 7 bases and J by 3 bases, with 6 bases between. CDR1 and CDR2 (germline): SNHLY, FYNNEI.

The chain employs TRBV19 and TRBJ2-4, with D unclear. V was trimmed by 9 bases and J by 1 base, leaving 10 bases between them. Germline CDR1 LNHDA, CDR2 SQIVND (reference sequence). The CDR3 has 13 residues. DNA of the CDR3: TGTGCCAGCAGGCTCGGGGCCAAAAACATTCAGTACTTC. Residues: CASRLGAKNIQYF.

This clonotype was seen a single time. One junction end disagrees with the germline gene, perhaps due to a read error. The chain has TRBV2 and TRBJ1-1; D may be TRBD1 (6 bases). The germline gives CDR1 SNHLY, CDR2 FYNNEI. The CDR3 is made up of 13 amino acids. The CDR3 coding sequence is TGTGCCAGCATGTCCCGGGACAACAATGAAGCTTTCTTT. It codes for CASMSRDNNEAFF.

V usage is TRBV3-1 and J usage is TRBJ1-2; D is ambiguous. Germline values: CDR1 LGHDT, CDR2 YNNKEL (reference sequence). The CDR3 loop spans 13 amino acids. V gave up 4 bases and J gave up 1 base, with 7 bases separating them. The CDR3 sequence is CASSLLRNYGYTF. CDR3 sequence (DNA): TGTGCCAGCAGCCTTCTGCGTAACTATGGCTACACCTTC.

The chain has TRBV6-2 or TRBV6-3 and TRBJ2-1; no reliable D call. CDR1 and CDR2 from the germline V gene are MNHEY and SVGEGT. V lost 2 bases and J lost 5, with 25 bases in between. There are 19 residues in the CDR3. CDR3 region: CASSYPIRGFDSLNNEQFF. The CDR3 bases are TGTGCCAGCAGTTACCCAATCAGAGGATTTGATTCTCTCAACAATGAGCAGTTCTTC.

The chain employs TRBV27 and TRBJ2-5, with 9 nucleotides matching TRBD2. The trim removed 3 bases at V and 4 bases at J, leaving 3 bases unmatched. The CDR3 sequence is 14 residues long. Germline V lookup: CDR1 MNHEY, CDR2 SMNVEV (reference sequence). CDR3 in DNA: TGTGCCAGCAGTTTCGGGACTAGCCCAGAGACCCAGTACTTC. The encoded protein is CASSFGTSPETQYF.

This chain connects TRBV20-1 to TRBJ1-4; D uncertain. The CDR3 consists of 15 residues. Germline V lookup: CDR1 DFQATT, CDR2 SNEGSKA (reference sequence). Trimming took 0 bases from V and 11 from J, leaving 19 bases between them. The CDR3 loop is CSAREYTSPLRKLFF. CDR3 bases: TGCAGTGCTAGAGAATACACCAGTCCCCTTAGGAAACTGTTTTTT.

V gene TRBV7-7 combines with J gene TRBJ2-1, with TRBD2 matching 11 bases. The germline V gene encodes CDR1 SSHAT and CDR2 FNYEAQ (reference sequence). The CDR3 is 17 residues long. J was trimmed by 0 bases and V by 5 bases; bases with no gene match: 6. The CDR3 sequence: CASSLLAGGSSYNEQFF. Written as DNA, the CDR3 is TGTGCCAGCAGCCTCCTAGCGGGGGGAAGCTCCTACAATGAGCAGTTCTTC.

This clonotype was counted once. The chain links TRBV20-1 to TRBJ2-7; TRBD1 might be the D (5 bases). The CDR3 spans 13 residues. Germline V CDR1 and CDR2: DFQATT, SNEGSKA (reference sequence). Trimming removed 3 bases from V and 5 bases from J, with 14 bases in between. The DNA for the CDR3 is TGCAGTGCTAGCTGGCAGGGTCCCCACGAGCAGTACTTC. Residues: CSASWQGPHEQYF.

The chain employs TRBV20-1 and TRBJ1-5; unclear D gene. Trimming shortened V by 3 bases and J by 4 bases, and 10 bases separated the two germline ends. Germline CDR1 reads DFQATT; CDR2 reads SNEGSKA (reference sequence). The CDR3 runs to 13 residues. CDR3 coding DNA: TGCAGTGCTAGTTCAACGGGGAATCAGCCCCAGCATTTT. Its protein product is CSASSTGNQPQHF.

The rearrangement joins TRBV6-6 to TRBJ2-7; D ambiguous. V was trimmed by 7 bases and J by 5 bases, leaving 9 bases between them. CDR3 length: 11 amino acids. The germline V gene has CDR1 MNHNY and CDR2 SVGAGI (reference sequence). This CDR3 reads CASTGLNEQYF. The CDR3 DNA is TGTGCCAGCACTGGTTTGAACGAGCAGTACTTC.

V usage is TRBV29-1 and J usage is TRBJ1-1; D gene ambiguous. Looked up from germline, CDR1 is SQVTM and CDR2 is ANQGSEA. Trimming removed 4 bases from V and 2 bases from J, with 11 bases in between. The CDR3 runs to 13 residues. The CDR3 DNA reads TGCAGCGTTGTTTTACAGACCAACACTGAAGCTTTCTTT. Its translation: CSVVLQTNTEAFF.

About this clonotype: At one boundary the junction diverges from the germline segment, which might be a read error. This chain links TRBV20-1 with TRBJ2-5; D unresolved. The CDR3 sequence is 15 residues long. Germline V gives CDR1 DFQATT, CDR2 SNEGSKA (reference sequence). Here the CDR3 reads CSARDYASVQKTQYF. Here the CDR3 DNA reads TGCAGTGCTAGAGATTATGCTTCGGTCCAAAAGACCCAGTACTTC.

The chain recombines TRBV19 with TRBJ2-3; 9 bases fit TRBD2. This CDR3 comprises 16 residues. After removal of 4 bases from V and 3 bases from J, the junction contained 8 bases not matched to a gene. Germline loops: CDR1 LNHDA, CDR2 SQIVND (reference sequence). The CDR3 nucleotides read TGTGCCAGTAGTACCCCGGCTAGCGGGAATACAGATACGCAGTATTTT. Translation: CASSTPASGNTDTQYF. Complete variable domain (other parts from reference TRBV19 and TRBJ2-3): DGGITQSPKYLFRKEGQNVTLSCEQNLNHDAMYWYRQDPGQGLRLIYYSQIVNDFQKGDIAEGYSVSREKKESFPLTVTSAQKNPTAFYLCASSTPASGNTDTQYFGPGTRLTVL.